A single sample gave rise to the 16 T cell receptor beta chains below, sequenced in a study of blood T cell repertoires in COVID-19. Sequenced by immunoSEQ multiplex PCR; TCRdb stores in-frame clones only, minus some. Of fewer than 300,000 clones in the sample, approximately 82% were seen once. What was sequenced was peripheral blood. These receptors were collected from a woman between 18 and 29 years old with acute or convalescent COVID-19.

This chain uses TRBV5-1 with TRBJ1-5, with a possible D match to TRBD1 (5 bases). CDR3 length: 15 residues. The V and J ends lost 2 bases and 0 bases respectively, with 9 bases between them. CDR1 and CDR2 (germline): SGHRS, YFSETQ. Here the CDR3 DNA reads TGCGCCAGCAGCTTAGGGGATAATAGCAATCAGCCCCAGCATTTT. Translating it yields CASSLGDNSNQPQHF.

The CDR3 sequence: CASKGGRPSPDEQFF. CDR3 nucleotide sequence: TGTGCCAGCAAAGGCGGGAGGCCCTCCCCCGATGAGCAGTTCTTC. The V and J genes are TRBV6-5 and TRBJ2-1, with 8 bases identical to TRBD2. The CDR3 has 15 residues. Germline CDR1 is MNHEY and CDR2 is SVGAGI. V shed 7 bases, J shed 8 bases, and the junction held 13 bases outside the gene matches.

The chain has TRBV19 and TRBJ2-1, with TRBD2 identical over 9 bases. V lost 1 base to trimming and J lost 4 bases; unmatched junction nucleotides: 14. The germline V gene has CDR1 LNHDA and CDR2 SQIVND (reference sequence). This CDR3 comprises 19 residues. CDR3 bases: TGTGCCAGTAGTATAGTGTCTAGCGGGAAGGGCGGGCTTTACAATGAGCAGTTCTTC. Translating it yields CASSIVSSGKGGLYNEQFF.

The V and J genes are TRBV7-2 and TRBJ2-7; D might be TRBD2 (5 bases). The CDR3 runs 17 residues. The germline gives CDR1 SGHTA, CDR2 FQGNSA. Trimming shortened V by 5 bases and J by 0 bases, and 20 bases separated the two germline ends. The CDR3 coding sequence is TGTGCCAGCAGCCCACAATTGAGGGAGAGAAGCTCCTACGAGCAGTACTTC. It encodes CASSPQLRERSSYEQYF.

CDR3 nucleotides: TGTGCCAGCAGCCGACAGGGTGGGGCCAACGTCCTGACTTTC. Translation: CASSRQGGANVLTF. The rearrangement uses TRBV6-2 or TRBV6-3 and TRBJ2-6, with TRBD1 identical over 7 bases. Germline trimming cut 6 bases from V and 3 bases from J; bases unmatched to any gene: 2. The CDR3 runs to 14 residues. Per the germline V gene, CDR1 is MNHEY and CDR2 is SVGEGT.

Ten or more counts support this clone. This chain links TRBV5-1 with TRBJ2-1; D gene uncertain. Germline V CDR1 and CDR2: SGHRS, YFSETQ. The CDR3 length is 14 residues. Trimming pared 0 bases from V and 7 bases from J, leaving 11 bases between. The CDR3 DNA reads TGCGCCAGCAGCTTGGGCTTTGACGGGAATGAGCAGTTCTTC. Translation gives CASSLGFDGNEQFF.

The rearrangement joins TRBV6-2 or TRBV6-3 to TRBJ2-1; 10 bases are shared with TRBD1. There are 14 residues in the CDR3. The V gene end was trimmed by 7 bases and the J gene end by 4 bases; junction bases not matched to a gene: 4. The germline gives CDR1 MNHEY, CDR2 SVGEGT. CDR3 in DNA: TGTGCCAGCAACCCGGACAGGGGGTACAATGAGCAGTTCTTC. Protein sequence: CASNPDRGYNEQFF.

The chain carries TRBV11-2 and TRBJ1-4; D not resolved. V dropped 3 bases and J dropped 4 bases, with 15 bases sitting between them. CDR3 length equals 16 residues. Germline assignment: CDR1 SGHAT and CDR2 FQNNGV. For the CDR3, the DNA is TGTGCCAGCAGCTTTCTTCACAGTCCTCTTAATGAAAAACTGTTTTTT. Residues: CASSFLHSPLNEKLFF.

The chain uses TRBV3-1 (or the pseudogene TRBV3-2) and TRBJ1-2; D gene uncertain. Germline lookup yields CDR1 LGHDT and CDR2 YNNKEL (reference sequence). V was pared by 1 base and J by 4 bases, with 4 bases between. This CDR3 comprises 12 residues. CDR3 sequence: CASSQARYGYTF. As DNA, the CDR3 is TGTGCCAGCAGCCAAGCTCGCTATGGCTACACCTTC.

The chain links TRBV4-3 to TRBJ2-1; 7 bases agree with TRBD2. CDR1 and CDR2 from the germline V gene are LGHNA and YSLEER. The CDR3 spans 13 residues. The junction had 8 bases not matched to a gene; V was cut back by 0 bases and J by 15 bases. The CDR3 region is CASSQDVGGRLFF. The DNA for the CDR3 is TGCGCCAGCAGCCAAGATGTTGGCGGGAGACTGTTCTTC.

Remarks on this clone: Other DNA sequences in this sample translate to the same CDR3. The CDR3 spells CASSFPGNEQFF. Written as DNA, the CDR3 is TGTGCCAGCAGTTTTCCAGGGAATGAGCAGTTCTTC. The chain links TRBV27 to TRBJ2-1; perhaps TRBD1 as D (5 bases). This CDR3 spans 12 amino acids. CDR1 is MNHEY and CDR2 is SMNVEV in the germline V gene (reference sequence). V was cut by 3 bases and J by 7 bases, with 7 bases left in between.

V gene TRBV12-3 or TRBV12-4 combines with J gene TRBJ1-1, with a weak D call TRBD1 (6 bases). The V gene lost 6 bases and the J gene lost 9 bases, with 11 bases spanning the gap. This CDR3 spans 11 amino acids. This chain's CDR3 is CASRRQAKAFF. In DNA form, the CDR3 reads TGTGCCAGCAGAAGACAGGCGAAAGCTTTCTTT.

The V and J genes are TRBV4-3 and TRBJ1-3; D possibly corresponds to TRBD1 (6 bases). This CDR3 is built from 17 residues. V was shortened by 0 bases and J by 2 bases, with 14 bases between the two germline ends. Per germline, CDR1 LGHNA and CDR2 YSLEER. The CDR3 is CASSQDVRGATGNTIYF. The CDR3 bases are TGCGCCAGCAGCCAAGATGTTCGGGGGGCTACTGGAAACACCATATATTTT.

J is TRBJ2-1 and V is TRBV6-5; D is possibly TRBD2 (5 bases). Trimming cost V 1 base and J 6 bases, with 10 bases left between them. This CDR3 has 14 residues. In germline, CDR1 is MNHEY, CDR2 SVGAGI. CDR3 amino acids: CASSYLLAGNEQFF. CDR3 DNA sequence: TGTGCCAGCAGTTACTTGCTAGCTGGCAATGAGCAGTTCTTC.

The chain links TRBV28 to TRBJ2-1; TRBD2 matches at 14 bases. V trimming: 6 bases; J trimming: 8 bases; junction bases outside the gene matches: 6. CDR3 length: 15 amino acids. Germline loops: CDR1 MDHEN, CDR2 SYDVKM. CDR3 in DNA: TGTGCCAGCAGGCTGACTAGCGGGAGGGTATATGAGCAGTTCTTC. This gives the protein CASRLTSGRVYEQFF. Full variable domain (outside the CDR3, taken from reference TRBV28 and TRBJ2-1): DVKVTQSSRYLVKRTGEKVFLECVQDMDHENMFWYRQDPGLGLRLIYFSYDVKMKEKGDIPEGYSVSREKKERFSLILESASTNQTSMYLCASRLTSGRVYEQFFGPGTRLTVL.

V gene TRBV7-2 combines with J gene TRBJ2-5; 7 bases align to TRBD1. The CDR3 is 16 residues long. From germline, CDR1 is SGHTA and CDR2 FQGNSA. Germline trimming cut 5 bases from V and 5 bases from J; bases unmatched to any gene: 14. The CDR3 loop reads CASSEGGQVVAETQYF. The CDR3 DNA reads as TGTGCCAGCAGCGAAGGGGGCCAGGTCGTCGCGGAGACCCAGTACTTC.